What follows describes a single TCR beta chain. The data are from a study of T cell responses to AZD1222 COVID-19 vaccine. Only in-frame clones appear in the TCRdb table, and some are missing; sequencing was by immunoSEQ multiplex PCR. This table has some 110,000 clones, around nine tenths appearing once. This clonotype originated in an adult who received the AZD1222 COVID-19 vaccine. Sequenced here: peripheral blood, sampled 28 days after the second AZD1222 dose.

The CDR3 DNA sequence: TGCGCCAGCAGCCAAGGATTCGGACTAGCGGGAGACTACGAGCAGTACTTC. It is translated as CASSQGFGLAGDYEQYF. The chain carries TRBV4-3 and TRBJ2-7; TRBD2 matches at 13 bases. V shed 1 base and J 3 bases; nucleotides not matched to a gene: 6. The CDR3 is 17 residues long. Germline CDR1 reads LGHNA; CDR2 reads YSLEER.